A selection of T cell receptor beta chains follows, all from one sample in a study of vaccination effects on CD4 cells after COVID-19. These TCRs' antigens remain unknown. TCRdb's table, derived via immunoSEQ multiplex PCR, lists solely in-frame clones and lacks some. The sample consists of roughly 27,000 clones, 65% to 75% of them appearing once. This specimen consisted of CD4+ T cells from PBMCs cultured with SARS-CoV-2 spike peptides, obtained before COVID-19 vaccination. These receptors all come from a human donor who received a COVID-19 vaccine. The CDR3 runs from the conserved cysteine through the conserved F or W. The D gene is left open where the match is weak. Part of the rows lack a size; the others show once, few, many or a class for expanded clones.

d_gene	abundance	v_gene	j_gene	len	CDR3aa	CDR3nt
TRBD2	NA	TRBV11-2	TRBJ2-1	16	CASSLYLLAVYNEQFF	TGTGCCAGCAGCTTATATCTACTAGCGGTCTACAATGAGCAGTTCTTC
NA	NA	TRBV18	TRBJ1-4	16	CASSPLMGATNEKLFF	TGTGCCAGCTCACCCTTGATGGGGGCAACTAATGAAAAACTGTTTTTT
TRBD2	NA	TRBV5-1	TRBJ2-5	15	CASSLMGLEEETQYF	TGCGCCAGCAGCTTGATGGGACTAGAGGAAGAGACCCAGTACTTC
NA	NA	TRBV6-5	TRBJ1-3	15	CASSYAKSSGNTIYF	TGTGCCAGCAGTTACGCGAAATCCTCTGGAAACACCATATATTTT
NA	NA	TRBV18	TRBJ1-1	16	CASSPTFRKGHTEAFF	TGTGCCAGCTCACCAACGTTTCGGAAAGGGCACACTGAAGCTTTCTTT
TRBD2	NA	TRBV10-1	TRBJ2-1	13	CASSGSVGGSQFF	TGCGCCAGCAGCGGGTCGGTTGGCGGGAGCCAGTTCTTC
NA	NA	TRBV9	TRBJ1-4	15	CASSVGGEFSEKLFF	TGTGCCAGCAGCGTAGGCGGGGAGTTTAGTGAAAAACTGTTTTTT
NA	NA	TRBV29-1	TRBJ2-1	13	CSVPQVMDNEQFF	TGCAGCGTTCCCCAGGTAATGGACAATGAGCAGTTCTTC
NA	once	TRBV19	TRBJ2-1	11	CASSIGGTEFF	TGTGCCAGTAGTATAGGAGGGACTGAGTTCTTC
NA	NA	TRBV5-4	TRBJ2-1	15	CASSLIGASYNEQFF	TGTGCCAGCAGCTTAATAGGGGCATCCTACAATGAGCAGTTCTTC
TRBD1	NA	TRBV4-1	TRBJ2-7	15	CASSPLGQGGYEQYF	TGCGCCAGCAGCCCACTCGGACAGGGTGGGTACGAGCAGTACTTC
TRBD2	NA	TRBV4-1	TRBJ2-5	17	CASSPILAGGPKETQYF	TGCGCCAGCAGCCCCATACTAGCGGGGGGGCCTAAGGAGACCCAGTACTTC
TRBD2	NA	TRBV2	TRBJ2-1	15	CASSEAGLVPDEQFF	TGTGCCAGCAGTGAAGCGGGACTAGTCCCCGATGAGCAGTTCTTC
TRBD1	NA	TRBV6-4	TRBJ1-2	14	CASSEGAGQGGYTF	TGTGCCAGCAGTGAAGGTGCTGGACAGGGGGGCTACACCTTC
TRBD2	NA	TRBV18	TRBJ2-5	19	CASSPNSPSGSYFQETQYF	TGTGCCAGCTCACCAAATTCCCCTAGCGGGAGCTACTTCCAAGAGACCCAGTACTTC
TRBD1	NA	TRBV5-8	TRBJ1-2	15	CASSGGDRDSYGYTF	TGTGCCAGCAGCGGGGGAGACCGGGACAGTTATGGCTACACCTTC
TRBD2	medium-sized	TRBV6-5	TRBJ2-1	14	CASSSAGGHDEQFF	TGTGCCAGCAGTTCAGCGGGGGGGCATGATGAGCAGTTCTTC